The 3 T cell receptor beta chains presented below share a single source sample, sequenced in a study of CD8 T cells in Susac syndrome. cDNA came from approximately 0.5 to 1 ug RNA primed by random hexamers. A single record per CDR3 protein comes from TCRdb applying MiXCR to the immunoSEQ multiplex PCR reads. This table holds about 200,000 distinct CDR3 sequences, 85% to 95% found once. The specimen was CD4+ T cells from PBMCs. All receptors derive from a human donor in good health.

The J gene is TRBJ1-2, the V gene TRBV3-1; D not certain. Germline CDR1 is LGHDT and CDR2 is YNNKEL (reference sequence). The CDR3 is 15 residues long. Trimming took off 1 base at V and 3 bases at J, with 12 bases between the two ends. The CDR3 bases are TGTGCCAGCAGCCAAGGAGGAGGGATTTACTATGGCTACACCTTC. Amino acids: CASSQGGGIYYGYTF.

The V call is TRBV5-1, the J call TRBJ1-2, with a tentative D call TRBD1 (6 bases). CDR1 and CDR2 from the germline V gene are SGHRS and YFSETQ. This CDR3 region has 14 residues. The V end lost 7 bases, the J end lost 4 bases, and 17 bases lay between the germline ends. The CDR3 sequence is CASAPDRTSYGYTF. CDR3 DNA: TGCGCCAGCGCCCCTGACAGGACCTCCTATGGCTACACCTTC.

The chain uses TRBV14 and TRBJ2-3; D ambiguous. Germline V CDR1 and CDR2: SGHDN, FVKESK. This CDR3 contains 11 residues. V lost 5 bases and J 11 bases, leaving 11 bases between the germline ends. The CDR3 reads CASSNIVWQYF. CDR3 nucleotides: TGTGCCAGCAGCAACATAGTCTGGCAGTATTTT.